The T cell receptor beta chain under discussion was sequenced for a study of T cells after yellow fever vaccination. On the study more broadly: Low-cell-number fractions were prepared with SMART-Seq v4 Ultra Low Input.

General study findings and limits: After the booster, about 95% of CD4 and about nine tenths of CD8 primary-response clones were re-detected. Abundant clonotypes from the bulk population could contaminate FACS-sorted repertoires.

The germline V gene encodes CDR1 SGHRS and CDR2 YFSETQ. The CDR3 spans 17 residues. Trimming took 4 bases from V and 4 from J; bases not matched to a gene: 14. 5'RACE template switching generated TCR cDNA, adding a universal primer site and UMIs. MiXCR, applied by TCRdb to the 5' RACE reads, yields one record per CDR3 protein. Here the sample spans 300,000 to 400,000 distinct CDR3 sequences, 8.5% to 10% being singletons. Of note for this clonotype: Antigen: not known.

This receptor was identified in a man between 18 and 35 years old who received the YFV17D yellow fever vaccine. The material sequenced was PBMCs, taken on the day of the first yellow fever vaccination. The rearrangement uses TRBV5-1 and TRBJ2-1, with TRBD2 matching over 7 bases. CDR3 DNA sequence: TGCGCCAGCAGCGGAGGTACCTGGGGGGGGGGTTACAATGAGCAGTTCTTC. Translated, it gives CASSGGTWGGGYNEQFF.